These T cell receptor beta chains were read from a single sample in a study of T cells in narcolepsy. TCRdb's copy holds only in-frame clones and misses some; the assay was immunoSEQ multiplex PCR. The data hold 37,000 or so clones, with around 82% observed a single time. Sequencing was carried out using CD45RA- memory CD4+ T cells from PBMCs. The receptor set was obtained from a human donor with narcolepsy. Both conserved end residues are part of each CDR3. Each record gives: J gene, clone size, V gene, D gene, CDR3 protein, CDR3 DNA. A D gene is named only where the DNA matches it firmly. Only some rows state a clone size, as once, few, many or a class for expanded clones.

TRBJ2-7,-,TRBV4-3,TRBD1,CASSQQDTGTGLYEQYF,TGCGCCAGCAGCCAACAAGATACCGGGACAGGGCTTTACGAGCAGTACTTC
TRBJ1-2,-,TRBV7-9,-,CASSLSGAGGYTF,TGTGCCAGCAGCCTGTCGGGGGCCGGTGGCTACACCTTC
TRBJ1-6,-,TRBV7-2,TRBD1,CASSLGVGQGSSPLHF,TGTGCCAGCAGCTTAGGGGTGGGACAGGGGAGTTCACCCCTCCACTTT
TRBJ1-1,-,TRBV23-1,-,CASLTVSGTEAFF,TGCGCCAGCTTGACAGTATCGGGGACTGAAGCTTTCTTT
TRBJ2-5,-,TRBV6-6,-,CASNPTGETQYF,TGTGCCAGCAATCCCACCGGAGAGACCCAGTACTTC
TRBJ2-7,-,TRBV29-1,-,CSVTGLSYEQYF,TGCAGCGTCACCGGACTGTCCTACGAGCAGTACTTC
TRBJ2-7,once,TRBV7-9,TRBD1,CASSVIRDRSGEQYF,TGTGCCAGCAGCGTTATCCGGGACAGGTCGGGGGAGCAGTACTTC
TRBJ1-6,-,TRBV4-3,-,CASSQDLRGQNSPLHF,TGCGCCAGCAGCCAAGATCTTCGGGGGCAGAATTCACCCCTCCACTTT
TRBJ2-3,few,TRBV6-6,TRBD2,CATRSGGYSTDTQYF,TGTGCCACCAGGAGCGGGGGGTACAGCACAGATACGCAGTATTTT
TRBJ2-3,-,TRBV27,-,CASSTWSIGPDTQYF,TGTGCCAGCAGTACGTGGTCCATAGGGCCAGATACGCAGTATTTT
TRBJ1-6,-,TRBV11-1,-,CASSLEVGSPLHF,TGTGCCAGCAGCTTAGAGGTTGGCTCACCCCTCCACTTT
TRBJ1-2,-,TRBV5-6,-,CASSSTQGSVYYGYTF,TGTGCCAGCAGCTCGACGCAGGGGAGCGTTTACTATGGCTACACCTTC
TRBJ1-3,few,TRBV7-2,-,CASRDKGSNTIYF,TGTGCAAGCCGGGACAAAGGTTCGAACACCATATATTTT
TRBJ1-1,-,TRBV6-1,-,CASSEAGGLTEAFF,TGTGCCAGCAGTGAAGCGGGGGGGTTGACTGAAGCTTTCTTT
TRBJ1-4,-,TRBV5-1,-,CASSPLVTNEKLFF,TGCGCCAGCAGCCCATTAGTGACTAATGAAAAACTGTTTTTT
TRBJ1-5,-,TRBV7-9,-,CASSLGEHQPQHF,TGTGCCAGCAGCTTAGGAGAGCATCAGCCCCAGCATTTT
TRBJ1-4,-,TRBV5-1,-,CASSLGIQNEKLFF,TGCGCCAGCAGCTTGGGGATCCAGAATGAAAAACTGTTTTTT
TRBJ2-1,-,TRBV5-1,-,CASSSAGDPYNEQFF,TGCGCCAGCAGCTCGGCAGGGGACCCCTACAATGAGCAGTTCTTC
TRBJ1-1,few,TRBV6-1,TRBD1,CASRDRAITEAFF,TGTGCCAGCAGGGACAGGGCCATCACTGAAGCTTTCTTT
TRBJ1-3,few,TRBV4-3,-,CASSQDVGHDSGNTIYF,TGCGCCAGCAGCCAAGATGTCGGGCATGATTCAGGAAACACCATATATTTT
TRBJ1-3,-,TRBV7-2,-,CASRTDTNSGNTIYF,TGTGCCAGCAGAACAGACACCAACTCTGGAAACACCATATATTTT
TRBJ1-2,-,TRBV11-2,-,CASSLDGRRVGYTF,TGTGCCAGCAGCTTAGATGGCAGGAGGGTTGGCTACACCTTC
TRBJ1-3,-,TRBV15,-,CATSGGPRDTIYF,TGTGCCACCAGCGGGGGCCCCCGGGACACCATATATTTT
TRBJ1-4,-,TRBV7-2,TRBD1,CASSSGWTGEEKLFF,TGTGCCAGCAGCTCCGGCTGGACAGGGGAAGAAAAACTGTTTTTT
TRBJ2-2,-,TRBV5-4,TRBD2,CASSSGLARGKGELFF,TGTGCCAGCAGCTCTGGACTAGCTCGGGGAAAAGGGGAGCTGTTTTTT
TRBJ2-1,-,TRBV4-3,-,CASSQDLAGLGYGDNEQFF,TGCGCCAGCAGCCAAGATTTGGCTGGACTTGGGTACGGGGATAATGAGCAGTTCTTC
TRBJ2-7,-,TRBV11-2,-,CASSLEWWGHEQYF,TGTGCCAGCAGCTTAGAGTGGTGGGGTCACGAGCAGTACTTC
TRBJ1-2,few,TRBV6-6,-,CASSYFVQPNYGYTF,TGTGCCAGCAGTTACTTTGTCCAGCCTAACTATGGCTACACCTTC
TRBJ2-5,-,TRBV5-4,-,CASSLFGPAGETQYF,TGTGCCAGCAGCTTGTTCGGCCCCGCAGGAGAGACCCAGTACTTC
TRBJ2-1,-,TRBV21-1,-,CASSKPTPGGLILYNEQFF,TGTGCCAGCAGCAAACCCACACCGGGGGGCTTAATATTATACAATGAGCAGTTCTTC
TRBJ1-1,-,TRBV6-5,-,CASSYSQGGNTEAFF,TGTGCCAGCAGTTACTCGCAGGGTGGGAACACTGAAGCTTTCTTT
TRBJ2-1,-,TRBV5-1,TRBD2,CASSLRGTRNDEQFF,TGCGCCAGCAGCTTGAGGGGGACTAGAAACGATGAGCAGTTCTTC
TRBJ2-2,-,TRBV10-3,-,CAISDTDTGELFF,TGTGCCATCTCGGACACTGACACCGGGGAGCTGTTTTTT
TRBJ1-6,-,TRBV15,TRBD1,CATSGKGASFYSPLHF,TGTGCCACCAGCGGAAAGGGGGCGTCGTTCTACTCACCCCTCCACTTT
TRBJ2-5,-,TRBV29-1,-,CSVGGQETQYF,TGCAGCGTTGGAGGGCAAGAGACCCAGTACTTC
TRBJ2-1,-,TRBV2,TRBD2,CASSATGTSGGNYNEQFF,TGTGCCAGCAGCGCCACCGGGACTAGCGGGGGGAACTACAATGAGCAGTTCTTC
TRBJ2-7,-,TRBV4-3,-,CASSQDQGSSYEQYF,TGCGCCAGCAGCCAAGATCAGGGTTCCTCCTACGAGCAGTACTTC
TRBJ2-1,-,TRBV18,TRBD1,CASSPVQGAHNEQFF,TGTGCCAGCTCACCAGTCCAGGGGGCCCACAATGAGCAGTTCTTC
TRBJ1-2,once,TRBV19,TRBD1,CASSSHRGQNYGYTF,TGTGCCAGTAGTAGTCACAGGGGGCAGAACTATGGCTACACCTTC
TRBJ2-1,-,TRBV9,TRBD2,CASSVDGGAYNEQFF,TGTGCCAGCAGCGTAGACGGGGGGGCCTACAATGAGCAGTTCTTC
TRBJ2-3,-,TRBV7-2,-,CASSLRVDTQYF,TGTGCCAGCAGCTTAAGAGTAGATACGCAGTATTTT
TRBJ1-5,-,TRBV7-8,-,CASSFRRGPQHF,TGTGCCAGCAGCTTCAGAAGGGGGCCCCAGCATTTT
TRBJ2-5,-,TRBV5-1,TRBD2,CASSSAGGGMSETQYF,TGCGCCAGCAGTTCCGCTGGCGGGGGGATGTCAGAGACCCAGTACTTC
TRBJ2-7,-,TRBV9,TRBD2,CASSVGVSGGGDEQYF,TGTGCCAGCAGCGTAGGGGTATCGGGGGGTGGCGACGAGCAGTACTTC
TRBJ2-2,-,TRBV7-2,TRBD2,CASSPLAGGSRTGELFF,TGTGCCAGCAGCCCTCTAGCGGGGGGGAGTCGGACCGGGGAGCTGTTTTTT
TRBJ1-2,-,TRBV6-1,-,CASSASQGFSGYTF,TGTGCCAGCAGTGCCTCGCAGGGATTCAGCGGCTACACCTTC
TRBJ2-7,-,TRBV10-3,TRBD1,CAAGTGDEQYF,TGTGCCGCCGGGACAGGGGACGAGCAGTACTTC
TRBJ1-1,-,TRBV19,TRBD1,CASATPGQGGTEAFF,TGTGCCAGTGCCACTCCGGGACAGGGGGGCACTGAAGCTTTCTTT
TRBJ2-7,-,TRBV5-4,TRBD2,CASSLAPTSGGVSYEQYF,TGTGCCAGCAGCTTGGCCCCGACTAGCGGGGGGGTGTCCTACGAGCAGTACTTC
TRBJ1-1,-,TRBV6-5,-,CASRRPGGRNTEAFF,TGTGCCAGCAGACGACCGGGGGGCAGGAACACTGAAGCTTTCTTT
TRBJ2-2,-,TRBV9,TRBD2,CASSPQTSLGELFF,TGTGCCAGCAGCCCACAGACTAGCTTGGGGGAGCTGTTTTTT
TRBJ1-3,few,TRBV5-6,-,CASRGRTGNTIYF,TGTGCCAGCAGGGGGCGGACAGGAAACACCATATATTTT
TRBJ2-1,-,TRBV11-2,-,CASTRTEGSGEQFF,TGTGCCAGCACCCGTACCGAAGGGAGCGGGGAGCAGTTCTTC